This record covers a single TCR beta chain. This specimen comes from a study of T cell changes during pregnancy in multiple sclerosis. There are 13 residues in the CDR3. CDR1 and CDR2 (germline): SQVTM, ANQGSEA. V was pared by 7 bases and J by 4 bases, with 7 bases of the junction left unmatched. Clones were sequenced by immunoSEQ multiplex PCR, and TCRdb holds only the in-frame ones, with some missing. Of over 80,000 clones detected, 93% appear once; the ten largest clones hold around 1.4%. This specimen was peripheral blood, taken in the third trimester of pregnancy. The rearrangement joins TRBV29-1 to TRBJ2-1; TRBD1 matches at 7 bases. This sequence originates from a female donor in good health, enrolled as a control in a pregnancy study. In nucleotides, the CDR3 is TGCAGCGCAGGACAGGATAAATACAATGAGCAGTTCTTC. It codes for CSAGQDKYNEQFF.